The next 24 T cell receptor beta chains were all read from a single sample in a study of blood T cells in healthy people across ages. A sample-barcoded 5' primer and a J-beta primer mix were used in a second PCR of roughly 6 to 11 cycles. Each CDR3 protein gets one entry after TCRdb re-called the 5' RACE reads with MiXCR. Altogether about 1.4 million distinct CDR3 sequences are present, 45% to 70% being singletons, with the ten largest covering about 6.3%. The sample comprised blood. These receptor sequences come from a young man in good health.

V is TRBV29-1 and J is TRBJ2-5; 7 bases line up with TRBD1. After removal of 6 bases from V and 2 bases from J, the junction contained 9 bases not matched to a gene. This CDR3 spans 14 amino acids. From germline, CDR1 is SQVTM and CDR2 ANQGSEA. This CDR3 reads CSVDWTGQQETQYF. The CDR3 bases are TGCAGCGTGGACTGGACAGGACAACAAGAGACCCAGTACTTC.

The rearrangement joins TRBV7-2 to TRBJ2-5, with 9 bases matching TRBD2. The V gene's germline CDR1 is SGHTA and CDR2 FQGNSA. V gave up 2 bases and J gave up 3 bases; unmatched junction bases: 7. The CDR3 is 16 amino acids. DNA for the CDR3: TGTGCCAGCAGCTTAAACCCTAGCGGGGTAAAAGAGACCCAGTACTTC. Its protein is CASSLNPSGVKETQYF. Full variable domain (missing parts from reference TRBV7-2 and TRBJ2-5): GAGVSQSPSNKVTEKGKDVELRCDPISGHTALYWYRQSLGQGLEFLIYFQGNSAPDKSGLPSDRFSAERTGGSVSTLTIQRTQQEDSAVYLCASSLNPSGVKETQYFGPGTRLLVL.

V is TRBV6-5 and J is TRBJ1-5; 9 bases line up with TRBD1. CDR3 length: 14 amino acids. Per germline, CDR1 MNHEY and CDR2 SVGAGI. The ends lost 5 bases at V and 6 bases at J; junction bases unmatched: 5. CDR3 region: CASSGQGIGQPQHF. The CDR3 bases are TGTGCCAGCAGTGGACAGGGGATTGGTCAGCCCCAGCATTTT.

The chain has TRBV12-3 or TRBV12-4 and TRBJ2-5, with 10 bases matching TRBD1. The CDR3 covers 16 residues. With V trimmed by 7 bases and J by 4 bases, 12 bases remained unmatched. CDR3 DNA sequence: TGTGCCAGCAAGAGTGGCTGGGACAGGGGATTAGAGACCCAGTACTTC. Residues: CASKSGWDRGLETQYF.

The rearrangement joins TRBV29-1 to TRBJ2-1; 8 bases align to TRBD2. Germline CDR1 and CDR2: SQVTM and ANQGSEA. The CDR3 has 15 residues. J gave up 6 bases and V 2 bases, and 9 bases lay outside the gene matches. The CDR3, as DNA: TGCAGCGTTGAATCTCCGGGGGGGCCCTTCAATGAGCAGTTCTTC. Translating it yields CSVESPGGPFNEQFF.

The chain has TRBV9 and TRBJ2-5, with D uncertain. V was shortened by 3 bases and J by 3 bases, with 12 bases between the two germline ends. The CDR3 contains 14 residues. Germline assignment: CDR1 SGDLS and CDR2 YYNGEE. CDR3 sequence (DNA): TGTGCCAGCAGCGCAGCTGGATCCAAAGAGACCCAGTACTTC. Encoded protein: CASSAAGSKETQYF.

The chain links TRBV27 to TRBJ2-1; 9 bases fit TRBD1. V gave up 6 bases and J gave up 6 bases; unmatched junction bases: 6. Germline CDR1 and CDR2: MNHEY and SMNVEV (reference sequence). This CDR3 contains 14 residues. The chain's CDR3 is CASSLQGAFNEQFF. CDR3 nucleotide sequence: TGTGCCAGCAGCCTACAGGGGGCCTTCAATGAGCAGTTCTTC.

The chain recombines TRBV2 with TRBJ2-5; 13 nucleotides match TRBD2. This CDR3 region has 17 residues. V lost 4 bases to trimming and J lost 5 bases; unmatched junction nucleotides: 10. Germline values: CDR1 SNHLY, CDR2 FYNNEI. The CDR3 reads CASSAGLAGVIDETQYF. Written as DNA, the CDR3 is TGTGCCAGCAGTGCTGGACTAGCGGGAGTGATAGATGAGACCCAGTACTTC.

The V call is TRBV20-1, the J call TRBJ1-4; 9 bases are shared with TRBD1. Trimming at V came to 6 bases and at J to 7 bases, leaving 6 bases not matched to a gene. Looked up from germline, CDR1 is DFQATT and CDR2 is SNEGSKA (reference sequence). This CDR3 comprises 13 residues. CDR3 in amino acids: CSARQGGGEKLFF. The CDR3, as DNA: TGCAGTGCAAGACAGGGGGGGGGTGAAAAACTGTTTTTT.

This clonotype was seen once. This CDR3 reads CASSPTVDGQGATEAFF. In DNA form, the CDR3 reads TGTGCCAGCAGCCCGACTGTTGATGGACAGGGGGCGACTGAAGCTTTCTTT. This sequence joins TRBV3-1 and TRBJ1-1; 11 nucleotides match TRBD1. This CDR3 is 17 amino acids long. With V trimmed by 4 bases and J by 5 bases, 12 bases remained unmatched. The germline CDR1 and CDR2 sequences are LGHDT and YNNKEL (reference sequence).

This clonotype was seen once. The chain couples TRBV11-2 to TRBJ2-1; D uncertain. Germline V gene sequence: CDR1 SGHAT, CDR2 FQNNGV. The V end was cut by 2 bases, the J end by 8 bases, with 10 bases between. This CDR3 has 13 amino acids. The CDR3 nucleotides read TGTGCCAGCAGCTTACTAGGAATCGATGAGCAGTTCTTC. This gives the protein CASSLLGIDEQFF.

The V gene is TRBV9, the J gene TRBJ1-1, with D perhaps TRBD1 (6 bases). The CDR3 consists of 16 residues. V was shortened by 0 bases and J by 0 bases, with 12 bases between the two germline ends. Germline CDR1 SGDLS, CDR2 YYNGEE. In DNA form, the CDR3 reads TGTGCCAGCAGCGTAGAGGGAACAGGGATGAACACTGAAGCTTTCTTT. Translation gives CASSVEGTGMNTEAFF. Full variable domain (rest looked up from reference TRBV9 and TRBJ1-1): DSGVTQTPKHLITATGQRVTLRCSPRSGDLSVYWYQQSLDQGLQFLIQYYNGEERAKGNILERFSAQQFPDLHSELNLSSLELGDSALYFCASSVEGTGMNTEAFFGQGTRLTVV.

The chain joins TRBV27 to TRBJ2-7; 7 bases match TRBD1. The CDR3 has 13 residues. The junction had 6 bases not matched to a gene; V was cut back by 8 bases and J by 2 bases. The germline V gene encodes CDR1 MNHEY and CDR2 SMNVEV (reference sequence). The CDR3 loop is CASHQTGPYEQYF. CDR3 bases: TGTGCCAGCCACCAGACAGGGCCCTACGAGCAGTACTTC.

This chain connects TRBV6-6 to TRBJ2-2, with D unresolved. V lost 2 bases and J lost 6, with 10 bases in between. Germline assignment: CDR1 MNHNY and CDR2 SVGAGI (reference sequence). This CDR3 spans 14 amino acids. The CDR3 region is CASSYPDRAGELFF. The CDR3 DNA sequence: TGTGCCAGCAGTTACCCTGATCGGGCCGGGGAGCTGTTTTTT.

The chain employs TRBV6-5 and TRBJ2-5; D not resolved. V was shortened by 0 bases and J by 1 base, with 9 bases between the two germline ends. This CDR3 spans 15 amino acids. Per germline, CDR1 MNHEY and CDR2 SVGAGI. The CDR3 sequence: CASSYSVRLQETQYF. The CDR3 DNA is TGTGCCAGCAGTTACTCCGTACGGCTCCAAGAGACCCAGTACTTC.

The chain employs TRBV11-1 and TRBJ2-7; D gene unclear. The V end lost 5 bases, the J end lost 2 bases, and 16 bases lay between the germline ends. This CDR3 has 15 amino acids. Germline loops: CDR1 SGHAT, CDR2 FQDESV (reference sequence). The chain's CDR3 is CASSLFLADTYEQYF. As DNA, the CDR3 is TGTGCCAGCAGCCTCTTCCTTGCGGATACCTACGAGCAGTACTTC.

This clonotype has only a few counts. CDR3 DNA sequence: TGTGCCAGCAGCCCTCGACGGGGGGAAAGGGAGCAGTACTTC. It encodes CASSPRRGEREQYF. The V call is TRBV7-9, the J call TRBJ2-5, with 7 bases lining up with TRBD2. Trimming cost V 5 bases and J 11 bases; bases outside gene matches: 14. The CDR3 has 14 amino acids. The germline V gene has CDR1 SEHNR and CDR2 FQNEAQ (reference sequence).

The chain carries TRBV7-2 and TRBJ1-6; D not resolved. The germline gives CDR1 SGHTA, CDR2 FQGNSA. There are 16 residues in the CDR3. Deletions cut 5 bases from V and 5 bases from J, with 16 bases between. CDR3 protein: CASSLDGPSNNSPLHF. The CDR3 nucleotides are TGTGCCAGCAGCCTTGATGGACCGAGCAATAATTCACCCCTCCACTTT. The full variable domain, in which reference TRBV7-2 and TRBJ1-6 provide the parts outside the CDR3, is GAGVSQSPSNKVTEKGKDVELRCDPISGHTALYWYRQSLGQGLEFLIYFQGNSAPDKSGLPSDRFSAERTGGSVSTLTIQRTQQEDSAVYLCASSLDGPSNNSPLHFGNGTRLTVT.

The chain carries TRBV6-2 or TRBV6-3 and TRBJ2-1; 8 bases are a match to TRBD2. CDR1 is MNHEY and CDR2 is SVGEGT in the germline V gene. V lost 2 bases, J lost 3 bases, and 9 bases stayed unmatched. The CDR3 spans 17 residues. CDR3 sequence (DNA): TGTGCCAGCAGTTACCCCGGGCGGGGGGACTTCTACAATGAGCAGTTCTTC. Its protein is CASSYPGRGDFYNEQFF.

The rearrangement joins TRBV6-2 or TRBV6-3 to TRBJ2-1; D may be TRBD2 (6 bases). CDR3 length equals 13 residues. CDR1 and CDR2 from the germline V gene are MNHEY and SVGEGT. V was clipped by 6 bases and J by 6 bases, with 12 bases between them. CDR3 protein: CASREGGVNEQFF. The CDR3 nucleotides read TGTGCCAGCAGGGAGGGTGGCGTCAATGAGCAGTTCTTC.

This chain links TRBV20-1 with TRBJ2-3, with 13 bases that match TRBD2. V shed 0 bases and J 14 bases; nucleotides not matched to a gene: 8. There are 14 residues in the CDR3. CDR1 DFQATT and CDR2 SNEGSKA come from the germline V gene (reference sequence). The CDR3 loop is CSARDRGLAGWVYF. In DNA form, the CDR3 reads TGCAGTGCTAGAGATCGGGGACTAGCGGGATGGGTGTATTTT.

This clonotype has more than one count but fewer than ten. This sequence joins TRBV29-1 and TRBJ2-7, with D uncertain. The V and J ends lost 5 bases and 1 base respectively, with 9 bases between them. The CDR3 is made up of 12 amino acids. CDR1 is SQVTM, CDR2 ANQGSEA, per germline. The CDR3 protein is CSVFLGSYEQYF. The CDR3 DNA follows: TGCAGCGTTTTTCTGGGTTCCTACGAGCAGTACTTC.

The chain has TRBV6-5 and TRBJ1-1; D gene unclear. In germline, CDR1 is MNHEY, CDR2 SVGAGI. V lost 8 bases and J 0 bases, leaving 10 bases between the germline ends. The CDR3 loop spans 13 amino acids. In nucleotides, the CDR3 is TGTGCCAGCTGGCAGACGGTGAACACTGAAGCTTTCTTT. This codes for CASWQTVNTEAFF.

The chain carries TRBV29-1 and TRBJ2-4; D possibly corresponds to TRBD2 (5 bases). The J call may be wrong; the DNA end is better matched by TRBJ2-7. This CDR3 has 14 residues. CDR1 is SQVTM and CDR2 is ANQGSEA in the germline V gene. DNA for the CDR3: TGCAGCGTCGGGGAGACAAGGAGAGGGTACGAGCAGTACTTC. It encodes CSVGETRRGYEQYF.